This TCR beta chain was retrieved from a study of T cell repertoires in cytomegalovirus infection. Study summary: CMV infection and matching HLA type were both indicated by public TCR beta signatures. General observations from the study: Within the response measured ex vivo, HLA-C-restricted CMV-specific TCR beta clonotypes were dominant.

TCRdb re-analysed the reads in MiXCR, keeping a single row per CDR3 protein. The data show 680,000 or so distinct CDR3 sequences, less than 40% seen once. A remark on this clonotype: Its cognate antigen is unknown. The junction does not match germline at one end; this may be a read error.

CDR3 length: 11 amino acids. The germline V gene encodes CDR1 SGHVT and CDR2 SQSDAQ. The source material was PBMCs. V usage is TRBV7-4 and J usage is TRBJ2-7, with D perhaps assigned TRBD1 or TRBD2 (5 bases each). The origin of this receptor is a human donor in good health (CMV status not recorded). Some clones in this sample may be carry-over from other donors' samples. DNA of the CDR3: TGTGCCAGCAGCTGGGACGTCGAGAAGTACTTC. It translates to CASSWDVEKYF. Full variable domain (remainder filled in from reference TRBV7-4 and TRBJ2-7): GAGVSQSPRYKVAKRGRDVALRCDSISGHVTLYWYRQTLGQGSEVLTYSQSDAQRDKSGRPSGRFSAERPERSVSTLKIQRTEQGDSAVYLCASSWDVEKYFGPGTRLTVT.